This TCR beta chain came from a study of CD8 T cells in Susac syndrome. Random hexamers primed reverse transcription of about 0.45 to 1 ug RNA. Multiplex immunoSEQ PCR targeted 54 Vbeta and 13 Jbeta TCR beta segments. From the immunoSEQ multiplex PCR reads, TCRdb called clonotypes with MiXCR, one entry per CDR3 protein. The table has about 76,000 distinct CDR3 sequences, roughly 91% seen once. On this clonotype: The antigen is not known.

High-throughput TCR beta sequencing covered peripheral CD8+ and CD4+ T cells. Negative isolation was used for CD8+ and CD4+ T cells and FACS enrichment for TEMRA cells. General study findings and limits: The study conceded that relatively few individuals underwent its TCR sequencing and HLA analysis.

This TCR came from a human donor with multiple sclerosis. Material: CD8+ T cells from PBMCs.

CDR3 amino acids: CASSYILDGGTETQYF. The CDR3 coding sequence is TGTGCCAGCAGCTATATTCTTGACGGGGGGACAGAGACCCAGTACTTC. This chain joins TRBV3-1 and TRBJ2-5; 7 bases map to TRBD2. Losses at the gene ends were 5 bases for V and 4 bases for J; bases not matched to a gene: 13. The CDR3 has 16 amino acids. The germline gives CDR1 LGHDT, CDR2 YNNKEL (reference sequence).